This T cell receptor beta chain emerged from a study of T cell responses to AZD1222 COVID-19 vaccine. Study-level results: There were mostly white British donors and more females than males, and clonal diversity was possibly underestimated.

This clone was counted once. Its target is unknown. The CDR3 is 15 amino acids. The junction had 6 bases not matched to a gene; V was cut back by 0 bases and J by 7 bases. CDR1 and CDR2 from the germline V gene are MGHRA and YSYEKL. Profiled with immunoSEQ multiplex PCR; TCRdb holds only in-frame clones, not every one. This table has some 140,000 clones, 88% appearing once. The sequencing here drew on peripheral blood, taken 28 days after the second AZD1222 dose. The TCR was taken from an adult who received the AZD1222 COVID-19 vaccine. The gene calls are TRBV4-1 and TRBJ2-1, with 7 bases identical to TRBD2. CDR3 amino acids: CASSQDRGEGNEQFF. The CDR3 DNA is TGCGCCAGCAGCCAAGATCGGGGGGAGGGTAATGAGCAGTTCTTC.